The clone carrying this T cell receptor beta chain appeared a few times. These data come from a study of T cells after yellow fever vaccination. TCRdb redid the calling of the 5' RACE reads with MiXCR, one entry per CDR3 protein. The repertoire has a few hundred thousand distinct CDR3 sequences, less than 20% of them found once; the top ten carry 17%. This CDR3 region has 18 residues. The germline V gene encodes CDR1 LGHNA and CDR2 YNFKEQ. Trimming at V came to 0 bases and at J to 3 bases, leaving 8 bases not matched to a gene. The TCR was taken from a young man who received the YFV17D yellow fever vaccine. This chain uses TRBV4-2 with TRBJ2-2; TRBD2 aligns across 9 bases. The starting material was PBMCs, obtained less than 6 days after the first yellow fever vaccination. CDR3 sequence reads: CASSQERGLAGYTGELFF. CDR3 nucleotides: TGTGCCAGCAGCCAAGAAAGGGGGCTAGCGGGGTACACCGGGGAGCTGTTTTTT.